The 18 T cell receptor beta chains in this list originate from one sample, sequenced in a study of blood T cell repertoires in COVID-19. Clones were sequenced by immunoSEQ multiplex PCR, and TCRdb holds only the in-frame ones, with some missing. This table has about 130,000 clones, 75% to 85% appearing once. Material: peripheral blood. These TCRs come from a woman in her sixties or seventies with COVID-19, enrolled during active disease.

The rearrangement uses TRBV6-1 and TRBJ1-5; 8 bases line up with TRBD1. Germline values: CDR1 MNHNS, CDR2 SASEGT. The CDR3 has 18 residues. Losses at the gene ends were 4 bases for V and 0 bases for J; bases not matched to a gene: 11. The CDR3 region has the DNA TGTGCCAGCAGTGGAGGGACAGGTAAGGGCTATAGCAATCAGCCCCAGCATTTT. Residues: CASSGGTGKGYSNQPQHF.

This chain connects TRBV5-1 to TRBJ1-2; D is unclear. Germline CDR1 is SGHRS and CDR2 is YFSETQ. Trimming removed 0 bases at V and 5 bases at J, with 11 bases between. The CDR3 spans 14 residues. The CDR3 loop is CASSLDFGKYGYTF. CDR3 in DNA: TGCGCCAGCAGCTTGGATTTCGGGAAATATGGCTACACCTTC. Full variable domain (rest looked up from reference TRBV5-1 and TRBJ1-2): KAGVTQTPRYLIKTRGQQVTLSCSPISGHRSVSWYQQTPGQGLQFLFEYFSETQRNKGNFPGRFSGRQFSNSRSEMNVSTLELGDSALYLCASSLDFGKYGYTFGSGTRLTVV.

The V gene is TRBV18, the J gene TRBJ1-2, with no clear D. V lost 0 bases and J 6 bases, leaving 11 bases between the germline ends. Looked up from germline, CDR1 is KGHSH and CDR2 is LQKENI. The CDR3 has 14 residues. The CDR3 DNA reads TGTGCCAGCTCACCACCGAGTTCTTCGAATGGCTACACCTTC. Its protein is CASSPPSSSNGYTF.

This clone was detected once. The chain recombines TRBV7-3 with TRBJ2-1; 7 nucleotides align to TRBD1. CDR1 is SGHTA, CDR2 FQGTGA, per germline. The CDR3 loop spans 14 amino acids. Losses at the gene ends were 5 bases for V and 5 bases for J; bases not matched to a gene: 6. DNA for the CDR3: TGTGCCAGCAGCAGGGGGCTAGGGAACAATGAGCAGTTCTTC. The encoded protein is CASSRGLGNNEQFF.

The chain carries TRBV2 and TRBJ2-5, with a tentative D call TRBD2 (5 bases). Germline V CDR1 and CDR2: SNHLY, FYNNEI. Trimming left V 2 bases short and J 1 base short, with 11 bases between. This CDR3 contains 15 residues. CDR3 amino acids: CASSETGLGQETQYF. The CDR3 DNA is TGTGCCAGCAGTGAAACGGGATTAGGCCAAGAGACCCAGTACTTC.

This rearrangement joins TRBV5-4 to TRBJ1-4, with 8 bases identical to TRBD1. Germline V CDR1 and CDR2: SGHNT, YYREEE (reference sequence). V gave up 0 bases and J gave up 0 bases; unmatched junction bases: 10. The CDR3 spans 19 residues. CDR3 sequence: CASSLGPGGFPSTNEKLFF. The CDR3 DNA reads as TGTGCCAGCAGCTTGGGCCCAGGGGGCTTCCCCTCAACTAATGAAAAACTGTTTTTT.

The chain recombines TRBV6-2 or TRBV6-3 with TRBJ1-1; a weak D match, TRBD1 (6 bases). The germline V and J ends were trimmed by 4 bases and 1 base, with 10 bases remaining between them. This CDR3 contains 14 residues. Germline V gene sequence: CDR1 MNHEY, CDR2 SVGEGT. The CDR3 spells CASSFPTGNTEAFF. The CDR3 DNA reads as TGTGCCAGCAGTTTCCCGACAGGGAACACTGAAGCTTTCTTT.

This rearrangement joins TRBV19 to TRBJ1-2, with 7 bases identical to TRBD1. The ends lost 0 bases at V and 4 bases at J; junction bases unmatched: 5. Looked up from germline, CDR1 is LNHDA and CDR2 is SQIVND (reference sequence). CDR3 size: 15 residues. The CDR3 is CASSIETGQIYGYTF. The CDR3 bases are TGTGCCAGTAGTATAGAAACGGGACAGATCTATGGCTACACCTTC.

This chain connects TRBV5-4 to TRBJ1-1; 8 bases fit TRBD1. Per germline, CDR1 SGHNT and CDR2 YYREEE (reference sequence). The CDR3 length is 15 residues. The V segment lost 3 bases and the J segment 3 bases; nucleotides outside the gene matches: 7. The DNA for the CDR3 is TGTGCCAGCAGCTCAGGGGGCCGAGCATACACTGAAGCTTTCTTT. This translates into CASSSGGRAYTEAFF.

The chain uses TRBV6-2 or TRBV6-3 and TRBJ1-1, with D perhaps matching TRBD1 (6 bases). CDR1 MNHEY and CDR2 SVGEGT come from the germline V gene. This CDR3 contains 16 residues. V was pared by 4 bases and J by 8 bases, with 23 bases between. CDR3 sequence: CASSSNRAESRREAFF. The DNA for the CDR3 is TGTGCCAGCAGTTCTAACAGGGCAGAGTCAAGGCGCGAAGCTTTCTTT.

The chain combines TRBV30 with TRBJ1-2, with 7 bases identical to TRBD1. The CDR3 has 15 amino acids. The V gene end was trimmed by 8 bases and the J gene end by 1 base; junction bases not matched to a gene: 13. Germline V gives CDR1 GTSNPN, CDR2 SVGIG (reference sequence). CDR3 sequence (DNA): TGTGCCCACTTCGGGGGGGACAGCAGTAACTATGGCTACACCTTC. It specifies CAHFGGDSSNYGYTF.

This chain uses TRBV10-1 with TRBJ1-6; 12 bases are a match to TRBD1. The junction had 7 bases not matched to a gene; V was cut back by 7 bases and J by 6 bases. The CDR3 contains 16 residues. Germline-derived CDR1 and CDR2 are WNHNN and SYGVQD (reference sequence). CDR3 in amino acids: CASKPGQGACNSPLHF. The CDR3, as DNA: TGCGCCAGCAAACCGGGACAGGGGGCATGTAATTCACCCCTCCACTTT.

The rearrangement links TRBV7-6 to TRBJ2-3, with a weak D call TRBD2 (6 bases). Per the germline V gene, CDR1 is SGHVS and CDR2 is FNYEAQ. V was shortened by 2 bases and J by 6 bases, with 24 bases between the two germline ends. The CDR3 has 18 amino acids. The CDR3 is CASSLIVRGWGSIDTQYF. In nucleotides, the CDR3 is TGTGCCAGCAGCTTAATAGTTCGGGGGTGGGGAAGTATTGATACGCAGTATTTT.

The rearrangement joins TRBV27 to TRBJ1-5; 9 nucleotides line up with TRBD1. V shed 6 bases and J 7 bases; nucleotides not matched to a gene: 7. Germline CDR1 and CDR2: MNHEY and SMNVEV (reference sequence). The CDR3 is 14 amino acids. The CDR3 bases are TGTGCCAGCAGAGGACAGGGGTCGGGGCAGCCCCAGCATTTT. Encoded protein: CASRGQGSGQPQHF.

This sequence joins TRBV2 and TRBJ1-5, with D uncertain. The germline gives CDR1 SNHLY, CDR2 FYNNEI. This CDR3 comprises 16 residues. Trimming shortened V by 4 bases and J by 3 bases, and 16 bases separated the two germline ends. The chain's CDR3 is CASSGSNGNNNQPQHF. CDR3 DNA sequence: TGTGCCAGCAGTGGAAGTAACGGGAACAACAATCAGCCCCAGCATTTT.

V and J are TRBV19 and TRBJ2-2; the D gene is possibly TRBD1 (5 bases). The CDR3 runs to 14 residues. The V gene's germline CDR1 is LNHDA and CDR2 SQIVND (reference sequence). The DNA of the CDR3 is TGTGCTTCAGTGGGTAGGGGCCCCACCGGGGAGCTGTTTTTT. Translating gives CASVGRGPTGELFF.

The chain links TRBV12-3 or TRBV12-4 to TRBJ2-2; D not certain. The CDR3 has 13 amino acids. With 0 bases removed from V and 7 bases from J, the gap between germline ends came to 6 bases. The CDR3 region is CASSLASGGELFF. In DNA, the CDR3 is TGTGCCAGCAGTTTAGCGTCAGGCGGGGAGCTGTTTTTT.

The J gene is TRBJ2-1, the V gene TRBV11-2; 9 bases fit TRBD1. V lost 5 bases to trimming and J lost 7 bases; unmatched junction nucleotides: 12. Germline assignment: CDR1 SGHAT and CDR2 FQNNGV. This CDR3 contains 16 residues. The CDR3 region has the DNA TGTGCCAGCAGCCAATTCCCGGGACAGGGACAAAATGAGCAGTTCTTC. Protein product: CASSQFPGQGQNEQFF.